Following are 25 T cell receptor beta chains from one sample sequenced in a study of blood T cell repertoires in COVID-19. Profiled with immunoSEQ multiplex PCR; TCRdb holds only in-frame clones, not every one. The top ten hold 13% of the sample, which has under 130,000 clones, over 70% seen once. Sequences were obtained from peripheral blood. The origin of the receptors is a human donor in a cohort sampled during active or convalescent COVID-19.

J is TRBJ1-4 and V is TRBV6-1; D is unclear. CDR3 size: 15 residues. Trimming left V 6 bases short and J 8 bases short, with 19 bases between. The germline CDR1 and CDR2 sequences are MNHNS and SASEGT. The CDR3 reads CASRTPRDIEEKLFF. The CDR3 region has the DNA TGTGCCAGCAGGACCCCGAGGGATATTGAGGAAAAACTGTTTTTT.

The table lists this clone with a few counts. The rearrangement joins TRBV27 to TRBJ2-2, with TRBD2 matching 9 bases. V gave up 6 bases and J gave up 7 bases; unmatched junction bases: 15. Looked up from germline, CDR1 is MNHEY and CDR2 is SMNVEV (reference sequence). This CDR3 comprises 17 residues. The DNA of the CDR3 is TGTGCCAGCAGCAGCACAGTACTAGCGGGCTCCTTCGGGGAGCTGTTTTTT. Residues: CASSSTVLAGSFGELFF.

The CDR3 loop reads CASSLTGGSYNEQFF. In DNA, the CDR3 is TGTGCCAGCAGCTTGACAGGGGGTTCCTACAATGAGCAGTTCTTC. The chain recombines TRBV7-9 with TRBJ2-1; 9 bases fit TRBD1. Germline V gene lookup returns CDR1 SEHNR and CDR2 FQNEAQ (reference sequence). V gave up 3 bases and J gave up 1 base; unmatched junction bases: 1. This CDR3 comprises 15 residues.

This chain uses TRBV5-4 with TRBJ1-2; 8 nucleotides match TRBD1. The CDR3 spans 17 residues. V gave up 1 base and J gave up 5 bases; unmatched junction bases: 13. The germline gives CDR1 SGHNT, CDR2 YYREEE (reference sequence). CDR3 sequence reads: CASSLFRGGQGPYGYTF. Written as DNA, the CDR3 is TGTGCCAGCAGCTTGTTCCGGGGAGGACAGGGACCTTATGGCTACACCTTC.

CDR3 sequence reads: CASSQGTPDRVGNQPQHF. CDR3 bases: TGTGCCAGCTCACAGGGGACACCCGATCGAGTAGGCAATCAGCCCCAGCATTTT. The chain recombines TRBV18 with TRBJ1-5; a possible D gene is TRBD1 (6 bases). Germline V gene data show CDR1 as KGHSH and CDR2 as LQKENI. The CDR3 has 18 residues. Trimming shortened V by 4 bases and J by 2 bases, and 21 bases separated the two germline ends.

The chain uses TRBV2 and TRBJ1-6; TRBD1 agrees at 7 bases. CDR1 is SNHLY, CDR2 FYNNEI, per germline. Trimming removed 6 bases from V and 9 bases from J; junction bases left unmatched: 8. The CDR3 contains 14 residues. The CDR3 is CASSSGTVTSPLHF. The DNA of the CDR3 is TGTGCCAGCAGCTCCGGGACAGTCACTTCACCCCTCCACTTT.

V and J are TRBV28 and TRBJ1-2, with D maybe TRBD1 (6 bases). The germline CDR1 and CDR2 sequences are MDHEN and SYDVKM. The CDR3 is 16 amino acids. The V end was cut by 7 bases, the J end by 4 bases, with 22 bases between. CDR3 sequence (DNA): TGTGCCAGCAACTTGGGAGGGGGGTCTGTGGGCTATGGCTACACCTTC. Encoded protein: CASNLGGGSVGYGYTF.

The rearrangement uses TRBV18 and TRBJ1-1; no firm D call. CDR1 is KGHSH and CDR2 is LQKENI in the germline V gene. The CDR3 runs to 14 residues. V dropped 0 bases and J dropped 6 bases, with 11 bases sitting between them. In nucleotides, the CDR3 is TGTGCCAGCTCACCACCAGGAACAGCACCTGAAGCTTTCTTT. Residues: CASSPPGTAPEAFF.

V is TRBV2 and J is TRBJ2-7, with a weak D call TRBD2 (5 bases). The CDR3 covers 14 residues. With 4 bases removed from V and 2 bases from J, the gap between germline ends came to 12 bases. CDR1 and CDR2 (germline): SNHLY, FYNNEI. The CDR3 region is CASSALGGTYEQYF. The CDR3 coding sequence is TGTGCCAGCAGTGCACTAGGTGGGACCTACGAGCAGTACTTC.

The chain recombines TRBV16 with TRBJ1-5, with D maybe TRBD1 (5 bases). Germline V gene lookup returns CDR1 KGHSY and CDR2 FQNENV. The ends were cut back, 0 bases at V and 0 bases at J, with 12 bases in the middle. There are 17 residues in the CDR3. DNA for the CDR3: TGTGCCAGCAGCCAATCAGGTGGGGGGGGTAGCAATCAGCCCCAGCATTTT. It yields the protein CASSQSGGGGSNQPQHF.

This sequence joins TRBV6-5 and TRBJ2-2; possible D gene TRBD1, 6 bases. CDR3 length equals 15 residues. CDR1 is MNHEY and CDR2 is SVGAGI in the germline V gene. With 4 bases removed from V and 4 bases from J, the gap between germline ends came to 13 bases. CDR3 in DNA: TGTGCCAGCAGTTCGGACAGCATGGGCACCGGGGAGCTGTTTTTT. This codes for CASSSDSMGTGELFF.

Only a few counts were recorded for this clone. V is TRBV5-4 and J is TRBJ1-2; D not certain. CDR3 size: 14 residues. Trimming took 2 bases from V and 4 from J, leaving 12 bases between them. The V gene's germline CDR1 is SGHNT and CDR2 YYREEE (reference sequence). The CDR3 is CASSFLTNTYGYTF. Here the CDR3 DNA reads TGTGCCAGCAGCTTCCTGACAAATACCTATGGCTACACCTTC.

The J gene is TRBJ2-7, the V gene TRBV4-3; the D gene is possibly TRBD2 (6 bases). Trimming removed 0 bases from V and 0 bases from J, with 15 bases in between. Germline V gene sequence: CDR1 LGHNA, CDR2 YSLEER. There are 17 residues in the CDR3. The CDR3 nucleotides read TGCGCCAGCAGCCAAGATCGAATCGGGGGTTACTCCTACGAGCAGTACTTC. It translates to CASSQDRIGGYSYEQYF.

The V gene is TRBV11-2, the J gene TRBJ2-3; TRBD2 aligns across 8 bases. This CDR3 has 15 amino acids. V was clipped by 3 bases and J by 4 bases; unmatched bases: 6. From germline, CDR1 is SGHAT and CDR2 FQNNGV. The CDR3 sequence is CASSFGGGEADTQYF. The DNA for the CDR3 is TGTGCCAGCAGCTTCGGGGGGGGTGAGGCAGATACGCAGTATTTT.

This clone was seen more than once but under ten times. The chain joins TRBV6-5 to TRBJ1-1; D is ambiguous. V was cut by 7 bases and J by 1 base, with 13 bases left in between. This CDR3 contains 14 residues. Germline V gene data show CDR1 as MNHEY and CDR2 as SVGAGI. DNA for the CDR3: TGTGCCAGCATCCGGTGGACTTCGAACACTGAAGCTTTCTTT. It yields the protein CASIRWTSNTEAFF.

The rearrangement uses TRBV25-1 and TRBJ1-2; unclear D gene. V lost 6 bases and J 3 bases, leaving 17 bases between the germline ends. Germline V lookup: CDR1 MGHDK, CDR2 SYGVNS. The CDR3 runs 15 residues. The DNA for the CDR3 is TGTGCCAGCAGCGACGGGTACCAGAAGCACTATGGCTACACCTTC. Translation: CASSDGYQKHYGYTF.

The chain's CDR3 is CASSEGHNNQPQHF. The DNA of the CDR3 is TGTGCCAGCAGTGAAGGTCACAACAATCAGCCCCAGCATTTT. The V and J genes are TRBV6-1 and TRBJ1-5; D unclear. V was shortened by 1 base and J by 3 bases, with 7 bases between the two germline ends. This CDR3 has 14 residues. Looked up from germline, CDR1 is MNHNS and CDR2 is SASEGT.

This clone appeared once. This chain uses TRBV7-9 with TRBJ1-1, with D perhaps TRBD1 (5 bases). Trimming left V 5 bases short and J 1 base short, with 14 bases between. CDR1 SEHNR and CDR2 FQNEAQ come from the germline V gene (reference sequence). CDR3 length: 15 amino acids. The CDR3 protein is CASSPSGRENTEAFF. Written as DNA, the CDR3 is TGTGCCAGCAGCCCCTCGGGCAGGGAGAACACTGAAGCTTTCTTT. Supplemented by reference TRBV7-9 and TRBJ1-1, the full variable domain reads DTGVSQNPRHKITKRGQNVTFRCDPISEHNRLYWYRQTLGQGPEFLTYFQNEAQLEKSRLLSDRFSAERPKGSFSTLEIQRTEQGDSAMYLCASSPSGRENTEAFFGQGTRLTVV.

This chain uses TRBV2 with TRBJ1-1; 7 bases are shared with TRBD1. The CDR3 spans 16 residues. V shed 2 bases, J shed 1 base, and the junction held 7 bases outside the gene matches. Per the germline V gene, CDR1 is SNHLY and CDR2 is FYNNEI. CDR3 in amino acids: CASSEFHGTANTEAFF. CDR3 bases: TGTGCCAGCAGTGAATTTCACGGGACAGCGAACACTGAAGCTTTCTTT. Based on the CDR3 plus reference TRBV2 and TRBJ1-1, the full variable domain is EPEVTQTPSHQVTQMGQEVILRCVPISNHLYFYWYRQILGQKVEFLVSFYNNEISEKSEIFDDQFSVERPDGSNFTLKIRSTKLEDSAMYFCASSEFHGTANTEAFFGQGTRLTVV.

The chain has TRBV5-4 and TRBJ1-2, with 7 bases fitting TRBD1. Trimming took 1 base from V and 6 from J; bases not matched to a gene: 9. Germline V gene data show CDR1 as SGHNT and CDR2 as YYREEE (reference sequence). The CDR3 spans 15 residues. CDR3 sequence: CASSLRTGEGNGYTF. CDR3 in DNA: TGTGCCAGCAGCTTGCGAACAGGGGAAGGAAATGGCTACACCTTC.

This clone was seen only a few times. The CDR3 DNA reads TGTGCCAGAAGCTTTCGCCGCTTGGCCGAGCAGTACTTC. Protein: CARSFRRLAEQYF. This chain links TRBV5-3 with TRBJ2-7, with no clear D. TRBV5-3 is filed as an ORF, its function uncertain. The CDR3 length is 13 residues. Trimming left V 2 bases short and J 6 bases short, with 12 bases between.

The chain links TRBV10-3 to TRBJ1-1, with 9 nucleotides matching TRBD1. From germline, CDR1 is ENHRY and CDR2 SYGVKD. The V segment lost 3 bases and the J segment 4 bases; nucleotides outside the gene matches: 3. The CDR3 has 14 residues. CDR3 loop: CAISDWDRVTEAFF. In DNA form, the CDR3 reads TGTGCCATCAGTGACTGGGACAGGGTCACTGAAGCTTTCTTT.

J is TRBJ1-6 and V is TRBV14; TRBD1 might be the D (5 bases). V was shortened by 3 bases and J by 7 bases, with 7 bases between the two germline ends. The CDR3 spans 13 residues. The germline V gene has CDR1 SGHDN and CDR2 FVKESK. The CDR3 sequence: CASSQTENSPLHF. The CDR3 coding sequence is TGTGCCAGCAGCCAGACAGAAAATTCACCCCTCCACTTT.

The rearrangement uses TRBV9 and TRBJ1-6; 7 bases map to TRBD1. V shed 5 bases, J shed 8 bases, and the junction held 4 bases outside the gene matches. The CDR3 is made up of 13 amino acids. Looked up from germline, CDR1 is SGDLS and CDR2 is YYNGEE. CDR3 sequence reads: CASSRDSYSPLHF. The CDR3 nucleotides are TGTGCCAGCAGTCGGGACAGTTATTCACCCCTCCACTTT.

The chain has TRBV5-5 and TRBJ1-1; D is unresolved. CDR3 length: 15 residues. CDR1 and CDR2 (germline): SGHKS, YYEKEE (reference sequence). V shed 4 bases and J shed 0 bases, with 13 bases lying between them. CDR3 coding DNA: TGTGCCAGCAGCCCCCGCCCCGGGATGAACACTGAAGCTTTCTTT. Amino acid sequence: CASSPRPGMNTEAFF. The whole variable domain, remainder taken from reference TRBV5-5 and TRBJ1-1, is DAGVTQSPTHLIKTRGQQVTLRCSPISGHKSVSWYQQVLGQGPQFIFQYYEKEERGRGNFPDRFSARQFPNYSSELNVNALLLGDSALYLCASSPRPGMNTEAFFGQGTRLTVV.